The 17 T cell receptor beta chains below come from one sample, sequenced in a study of shared clonotypes between healthy human individuals. Sequencing used immunoSEQ multiplex PCR; TCRdb keeps in-frame clones, though not all of them. Of approximately 2.4 million clones in the sample, almost 96% are singletons; the top ten hold around 0.13%. Sample: naive CD4+ T cells sorted from blood. Subset specified: CD45RA+ positively selected. The receptor set was obtained from a man between 18 and 35 years old in good health.

This clone was seen a single time. The same CDR3 can be traced to other DNA sequences in this sample. The chain recombines TRBV6-5 with TRBJ1-1; D is uncertain. This CDR3 spans 13 amino acids. The germline V gene encodes CDR1 MNHEY and CDR2 SVGAGI. The ends were cut back, 5 bases at V and 0 bases at J, with 7 bases in the middle. The chain's CDR3 is CASSRGLNTEAFF. Written as DNA, the CDR3 is TGTGCCAGCAGTCGAGGACTGAACACTGAAGCTTTCTTT.

The chain recombines TRBV6-1 with TRBJ2-7, with 12 bases aligning to TRBD2. The CDR3 sequence is 16 residues long. J was trimmed by 4 bases and V by 4 bases; bases with no gene match: 8. Germline values: CDR1 MNHNS, CDR2 SASEGT. The CDR3 DNA sequence: TGTGCCAGCAGTGCCTATCTAGCGGGGGGGCTTTACGAGCAGTACTTC. Translating it yields CASSAYLAGGLYEQYF.

This chain links TRBV6-5 with TRBJ2-5; D is possibly TRBD1 (6 bases). Per germline, CDR1 MNHEY and CDR2 SVGAGI. Trimming removed 2 bases from V and 5 bases from J, with 9 bases in between. This CDR3 comprises 13 residues. The CDR3 DNA is TGTGCCAGCAGTTACGGACAGTTGGAGACCCAGTACTTC. Translating gives CASSYGQLETQYF.

The chain links TRBV11-2 to TRBJ1-4; 7 bases are a match to TRBD1. The CDR3 length is 15 residues. In germline, CDR1 is SGHAT, CDR2 FQNNGV. Trimming took 5 bases from V and 8 from J; bases not matched to a gene: 11. For the CDR3, the DNA is TGTGCCAGCAGCCCTGGACAGGCTCTAGGAGAAAAACTGTTTTTT. This gives the protein CASSPGQALGEKLFF.

The chain joins TRBV6-1 to TRBJ1-2, with D unresolved. V lost 1 base and J 8 bases, leaving 8 bases between the germline ends. The V gene's germline CDR1 is MNHNS and CDR2 SASEGT. This CDR3 is 12 amino acids long. DNA for the CDR3: TGTGCCAGCAGTGAAGTTTGGGTCGGCTACACCTTC. Amino acid sequence: CASSEVWVGYTF.

This chain uses TRBV2 with TRBJ1-2, with 12 bases lining up with TRBD1. Losses at the gene ends were 6 bases for V and 6 bases for J; bases not matched to a gene: 5. The V gene's germline CDR1 is SNHLY and CDR2 FYNNEI. This CDR3 has 14 amino acids. CDR3 sequence (DNA): TGTGCCAGCAGCGGGACAGGGGGCGCGGATGGCTACACCTTC. Translation gives CASSGTGGADGYTF.

The chain carries TRBV11-2 and TRBJ2-6, with D maybe TRBD2 (6 bases). The germline V gene has CDR1 SGHAT and CDR2 FQNNGV. The CDR3 has 16 amino acids. Trimming pared 5 bases from V and 2 bases from J, leaving 13 bases between. CDR3 in amino acids: CASSPEAGTGANVLTF. DNA for the CDR3: TGTGCCAGCAGCCCAGAGGCGGGGACTGGGGCCAACGTCCTGACTTTC.

As DNA, the CDR3 is TGTGCCAGCAGCGCCCTAGCGGGGAAATACAATGAGCAGTTCTTC. Its protein product is CASSALAGKYNEQFF. The chain carries TRBV9 and TRBJ2-1; 9 bases agree with TRBD2. Germline lookup yields CDR1 SGDLS and CDR2 YYNGEE. Trimming cost V 3 bases and J 4 bases; bases outside gene matches: 5. The CDR3 totals 15 residues.

The chain links TRBV5-8 to TRBJ2-2; D not resolved. V lost 7 bases, J lost 2 bases, and 12 bases lay in between. The CDR3 extends over 14 amino acids. The germline CDR1 and CDR2 sequences are SGHTS and YDEGEE. The CDR3 coding sequence is TGTGCCAGCTTGACATTTAGTAACACCGGGGAGCTGTTTTTT. It encodes CASLTFSNTGELFF.

This clone was detected only once. The chain is built from TRBV28 and TRBJ1-2; 8 bases are a match to TRBD1. The CDR3 sequence is 15 residues long. With 4 bases clipped from V and 0 bases from J, the junction kept 4 bases outside the gene matches. CDR1 is MDHEN, CDR2 SYDVKM, per germline. The CDR3 DNA follows: TGTGCCAGCAGTTCCGACAGGGGTCCTAACTATGGCTACACCTTC. The encoded protein is CASSSDRGPNYGYTF.

V is TRBV29-1 and J is TRBJ2-5; D is perhaps TRBD1 (8 bases). The CDR3 consists of 15 residues. Trimming pared 6 bases from V and 5 bases from J, leaving 22 bases between. CDR1 is SQVTM, CDR2 ANQGSEA, per germline. Here the CDR3 DNA reads TGCAGCGTAGCCAGACTTGGACAGGGAGGGGAGACCCAGTACTTC. Its translation: CSVARLGQGGETQYF.

V and J are TRBV5-1 and TRBJ2-1; D may match TRBD1 or TRBD2 (5 bases each). From germline, CDR1 is SGHRS and CDR2 YFSETQ. The CDR3 has 16 amino acids. V lost 4 bases and J lost 0, with 14 bases in between. CDR3 DNA: TGCGCCAGCAGCCCAAGACCAGGGAGCTCCTACAATGAGCAGTTCTTC. This translates into CASSPRPGSSYNEQFF.

The genes are TRBV2 and TRBJ1-1; tentative D call: TRBD1 (6 bases). Per germline, CDR1 SNHLY and CDR2 FYNNEI. This CDR3 comprises 15 residues. V was shortened by 4 bases and J by 1 base, with 13 bases between the two germline ends. The CDR3 reads CASSGQEVPNTEAFF. CDR3 in DNA: TGTGCCAGCAGTGGACAGGAGGTGCCGAACACTGAAGCTTTCTTT.

The chain recombines TRBV7-2 with TRBJ2-5; either TRBD1 or TRBD2 may fit D (5 bases each). V shed 8 bases and J shed 8 bases, with 27 bases lying between them. The CDR3 totals 16 residues. Germline CDR1 SGHTA, CDR2 FQGNSA. The CDR3 sequence: CASGFRTRGDKRTQYF. CDR3 in DNA: TGTGCCAGCGGATTTAGGACGAGGGGCGACAAGAGAACCCAGTACTTC. Filled out from reference TRBV7-2 and TRBJ2-5, the complete variable domain reads GAGVSQSPSNKVTEKGKDVELRCDPISGHTALYWYRQSLGQGLEFLIYFQGNSAPDKSGLPSDRFSAERTGGSVSTLTIQRTQQEDSAVYLCASGFRTRGDKRTQYFGPGTRLLVL.

CDR3 amino acids: CASSPLRGSETQYF. CDR3 coding DNA: TGTGCCAGCTCACCGCTCAGGGGTTCAGAGACCCAGTACTTC. The genes are TRBV18 and TRBJ2-5, with a tentative D call TRBD1 (6 bases). In germline, CDR1 is KGHSH, CDR2 LQKENI. This CDR3 is 14 amino acids long. The germline V and J ends were trimmed by 3 bases and 4 bases, with 12 bases remaining between them. The full variable domain, with the rest looked up from reference TRBV18 and TRBJ2-5, is NAGVMQNPRHLVRRRGQEARLRCSPMKGHSHVYWYRQLPEEGLKFMVYLQKENIIDESGMPKERFSAEFPKEGPSILRIQQVVRGDSAAYFCASSPLRGSETQYFGPGTRLLVL.

J is TRBJ2-7 and V is TRBV6-1; D call uncertain. Per germline, CDR1 MNHNS and CDR2 SASEGT. This CDR3 spans 11 amino acids. Trimming cost V 4 bases and J 6 bases, with 7 bases left between them. CDR3 residues: CASSGSSEQYF. The CDR3 bases are TGTGCCAGCAGTGGATCTAGCGAGCAGTACTTC.

V usage is TRBV6-5 and J usage is TRBJ2-7, with a weak D call TRBD1 (5 bases). This CDR3 contains 14 residues. The V gene's germline CDR1 is MNHEY and CDR2 SVGAGI. V dropped 6 bases and J dropped 6 bases, with 18 bases sitting between them. For the CDR3, the DNA is TGTGCCAGCAGCCCCGGGCAGGGAACGGCCGAGCAGTACTTC. Translated, it gives CASSPGQGTAEQYF.